A selection of T cell receptor beta chains follows, all from one sample in a study of cytotoxic CD8 clonotypes in ibrutinib-treated CLL. The table came from immunoSEQ multiplex PCR; TCRdb's copy has only in-frame clones and leaves some out. The sample holds approximately 340,000 clones, 67% seen once. The sequenced sample was PBMCs, obtained after 36 months of ibrutinib treatment. These TCRs come from a human donor with chronic lymphocytic leukemia. CDR3s leave out the opening cysteine and the closing phenylalanine or tryptophan. Clone size appears in some rows only: once, few, many, or a class for an expanded clone.

TRBV27	TRBJ2-2	-	ASSFTGYTGELF
TRBV6-4	TRBJ2-2	-	ASSAGARTGELF
TRBV15	TRBJ1-2	-	ATSRDQGGGYGYT
TRBV6-1	TRBJ2-6	-	ASSDRGSGANVLT
TRBV7-9	TRBJ2-1	-	ASSQRVNEQF
TRBV6-1	TRBJ1-1	-	ASSARQGKTTEAF
TRBV7-8	TRBJ2-1	-	ASSSHRTLFYLGF
TRBV9	TRBJ1-4	-	ASSAPRTALDVDEKLF
TRBV6-6	TRBJ2-1	few	ASSHTTWGSDNEQF
TRBV7-3	TRBJ2-5	-	ASSRTSGGHQETQY
TRBV29-1	TRBJ1-1	-	SVEGLNTEAF
TRBV7-6	TRBJ2-5	few	ASSLFREGETQY
TRBV7-6	TRBJ2-3	-	ASTLAGFSDTQY
TRBV4-1	TRBJ1-1	-	ASSLAQGGWTEAF
TRBV7-9	TRBJ2-7	once	ASSLAIGGYEQY
TRBV11-3	TRBJ1-5	-	ASSSLSLGDSNQPQH
TRBV10-2	TRBJ2-5	once	ASSPIAGTQY
TRBV18	TRBJ1-2	-	ASSPLSGSLANYGYT
TRBV4-1	TRBJ1-2	-	ASSQDGGTGNT
TRBV9	TRBJ2-7	once	ASSVAQRDGEQY
TRBV4-1	TRBJ1-2	few	ASSQGRGHYGYT
TRBV4-1	TRBJ2-1	-	ASSLGPSGRALNEQF
TRBV6-5	TRBJ1-2	-	ASSPLSYSYGYT
TRBV2	TRBJ1-5	-	ASSQGNSNQPQH
TRBV15	TRBJ2-7	-	ATSEGGGSYEQY
TRBV10-3	TRBJ1-1	-	AISESKGSGAF
TRBV7-9	TRBJ2-7	-	ASSLVPPAQGYEQY
TRBV20-1	TRBJ2-5	-	TGQGGETQY
TRBV25-1	TRBJ1-2	few	ASSAPGTAGGYT
TRBV29-1	TRBJ2-7	-	SVILPGLTYEQY
TRBV5-1	TRBJ2-7	-	ASSLGREAVNEQY
TRBV19	TRBJ2-3	-	ASSIAGTSTDTQY
TRBV2	TRBJ1-3	few	ALGPIY
TRBV10-3	TRBJ2-1	many	AISEGRSGHEQF
TRBV7-9	TRBJ1-2	-	ASEDLAGINYGYT
TRBV7-3	TRBJ1-2	once	ASSLKQGGGYT
TRBV5-6	TRBJ1-2	few	ASSPRWDGFYGYT
TRBV9	TRBJ2-7	few	ASSVGGGFGYEQY
TRBV5-1	TRBJ2-7	few	ASSLGGSSYEQY
TRBV5-4	TRBJ2-3	-	ASSLVGTPDTQY
TRBV28	TRBJ2-5	-	ASSLLQGAQY
TRBV7-6	TRBJ2-2	few	ASSATSGVNTGELF
TRBV4-1	TRBJ1-2	few	ASTPGQGGYGYT
TRBV2	TRBJ2-7	few	ASSEDVGSDEQY
TRBV23-1	TRBJ2-2	few	ASSPGSPTGELF
TRBV6-5	TRBJ1-1	-	ASSKTGTNTEAF
TRBV7-9	TRBJ2-3	-	ATATGDRGFADTQY
TRBV27	TRBJ1-1	-	ASSPTGVIWGAF
TRBV6-5	TRBJ2-7	-	ASSYSPGEASYEQY
TRBV5-1	TRBJ1-4	-	ASSWQGGEKLF
TRBV5-1	TRBJ1-2	-	ASSPGTKGYGYT
TRBV6-5	TRBJ2-3	few	ASRSPGLGGDTQY
TRBV2	TRBJ2-1	-	ASSDTSAYYNEQF
TRBV28	TRBJ2-7	-	ASSLVAAGLRYEQY